This passage covers 18 T cell receptor beta chains from one sample sequenced in a study of T-cell reconstitution after alpha-beta-depleted transplantation in children. Unique molecular identifiers were used to barcode this TCRbeta library. TCRdb called the PCR reads again in MiXCR, with one record for every CDR3 protein. The top ten hold approximately 29% of the sample, which has some 460,000 distinct CDR3 sequences, around 15% seen once. The sample consisted of PBMCs, mostly from graft donor cells, taken 360 days after TCRalphabeta/CD19-depleted stem cell transplant. The receptors stem from a boy under two years old who had a stem cell transplant for Wiskott-Aldrich syndrome, so the T cells may come from the graft donor.

This clonotype was picked up a small number of times. The chain joins TRBV6-2 or TRBV6-3 to TRBJ2-1, with a tentative D call TRBD2 (6 bases). The V gene's germline CDR1 is MNHEY and CDR2 SVGEGT. The V and J ends lost 2 bases and 8 bases respectively, with 10 bases between them. The CDR3 runs to 13 residues. The CDR3 DNA sequence: TGTGCCAGCAGTTACCGGGGGACCCATGAGCAGTTCTTC. Its translation: CASSYRGTHEQFF.

This clonotype was seen a few times. The rearrangement joins TRBV4-3 to TRBJ2-2; no clear D gene. CDR1 LGHNA and CDR2 YSLEER come from the germline V gene. The CDR3 is made up of 14 amino acids. Trimming stripped 3 bases from V and 9 bases from J, with 14 bases between. The chain's CDR3 is CASSHALRSRELFF. DNA of the CDR3: TGCGCCAGCAGCCATGCGCTTCGTTCAAGGGAGCTGTTTTTT.

V and J are TRBV14 and TRBJ2-7; 7 bases agree with TRBD1. V was clipped by 4 bases and J by 4 bases; unmatched bases: 7. The CDR3 covers 14 residues. CDR1 and CDR2 from the germline V gene are SGHDN and FVKESK. As DNA, the CDR3 is TGTGCCAGCAGCCGGGGACAGTCCCTATACGAGCAGTACTTC. Its protein product is CASSRGQSLYEQYF.

The sample holds many counts of this clonotype. The genes are TRBV28 and TRBJ2-2; possibly TRBD1 for D (6 bases). Germline lookup yields CDR1 MDHEN and CDR2 SYDVKM. The CDR3 length is 14 residues. Trimming pared 8 bases from V and 1 base from J, leaving 11 bases between. CDR3 loop: CASEGQLNTGELFF. CDR3 in DNA: TGTGCCAGCGAAGGACAGCTGAACACCGGGGAGCTGTTTTTT.

This clonotype occurred many times. The V call is TRBV29-1, the J call TRBJ2-5; D is perhaps TRBD2 (5 bases). This CDR3 has 12 amino acids. Trimming stripped 4 bases from V and 2 bases from J, with 8 bases between. The V gene's germline CDR1 is SQVTM and CDR2 ANQGSEA. The CDR3 region is CSVVSGQETQYF. DNA of the CDR3: TGCAGCGTTGTGTCGGGGCAAGAGACCCAGTACTTC.

This sequence joins TRBV10-3 and TRBJ2-3; 9 nucleotides align to TRBD1. Germline values: CDR1 ENHRY, CDR2 SYGVKD. CDR3 size: 16 residues. The V gene end was trimmed by 6 bases and the J gene end by 4 bases; junction bases not matched to a gene: 11. The CDR3 sequence: CAIREVGQGRADTQYF. DNA of the CDR3: TGTGCCATCAGAGAAGTTGGACAGGGGAGGGCAGATACGCAGTATTTT.

In its sample, this clonotype was seen a few times. CDR3 sequence reads: CASSLIQRGATYEQYF. The DNA for the CDR3 is TGCGCCAGCAGCCTGATACAGCGGGGGGCTACCTACGAGCAGTACTTC. V and J are TRBV5-1 and TRBJ2-7, with 9 bases identical to TRBD2. The V gene's germline CDR1 is SGHRS and CDR2 YFSETQ. CDR3 size: 16 residues. After removal of 4 bases from V and 2 bases from J, the junction contained 10 bases not matched to a gene.

CDR3: CASGNPRRETQYF. Here the CDR3 DNA reads TGTGCCAGCGGGAATCCGCGGAGGGAGACCCAGTACTTC. The chain combines TRBV6-1 with TRBJ2-5; weak D call: TRBD2 (5 bases). Trimming stripped 8 bases from V and 5 bases from J, with 15 bases between. The CDR3 runs 13 residues. The germline V gene has CDR1 MNHNS and CDR2 SASEGT.

This clonotype occurred many times. A junction end diverges from the germline sequence, so it may reflect a read error. V usage is TRBV7-9 and J usage is TRBJ2-3; no reliable D call. The CDR3 is 13 amino acids. From germline, CDR1 is SEHNR and CDR2 FQNEAQ (reference sequence). CDR3 bases: TGCGCCAGCAGCCCGACTAGCACAGATACGCAGTATTTT. Its translation: CASSPTSTDTQYF. The variable domain in full, completed from reference TRBV7-9 and TRBJ2-3, reads DTGVSQNPRHKITKRGQNVTFRCDPISEHNRLYWYRQTLGQGPEFLTYFQNEAQLEKSRLLSDRFSAERPKGSFSTLEIQRTEQGDSAMYLCASSPTSTDTQYFGPGTRLTVL.

CDR3 coding DNA: TGCGCCAGCAGCTTTGGGACTAGGGATGGCTACACCTTC. It translates to CASSFGTRDGYTF. This chain uses TRBV5-1 with TRBJ1-2; tentatively, D is TRBD1 (5 bases). Germline CDR1 and CDR2: SGHRS and YFSETQ. V lost 2 bases and J 6 bases, leaving 11 bases between the germline ends. This CDR3 has 13 amino acids.

This clonotype was observed a handful of times. The V gene is TRBV5-1, the J gene TRBJ2-7, with a tentative D call TRBD1 (5 bases). This CDR3 region has 14 residues. V was clipped by 0 bases and J by 5 bases, with 12 bases between them. CDR1 is SGHRS and CDR2 is YFSETQ in the germline V gene. DNA for the CDR3: TGCGCCAGCAGCTTGGAGGCAGGGCTGGACGAGCAGTACTTC. It translates to CASSLEAGLDEQYF. Full variable domain (remainder filled in from reference TRBV5-1 and TRBJ2-7): KAGVTQTPRYLIKTRGQQVTLSCSPISGHRSVSWYQQTPGQGLQFLFEYFSETQRNKGNFPGRFSGRQFSNSRSEMNVSTLELGDSALYLCASSLEAGLDEQYFGPGTRLTVT.

A few counts support this clonotype. The rearrangement uses TRBV27 and TRBJ2-3; a possible D gene is TRBD1 (6 bases). From germline, CDR1 is MNHEY and CDR2 SMNVEV (reference sequence). Trimming removed 1 base at V and 1 base at J, with 12 bases between. CDR3 size: 16 residues. The chain's CDR3 is CASSLWAGVGTDTQYF. The CDR3 bases are TGTGCCAGCAGTTTATGGGCAGGGGTAGGCACAGATACGCAGTATTTT.

Only a few counts were recorded for this clonotype. This chain joins TRBV5-1 and TRBJ2-4, with D perhaps TRBD1 or TRBD2 (7 bases each). Germline lookup yields CDR1 SGHRS and CDR2 YFSETQ. Trimming took off 3 bases at V and 3 bases at J, with 16 bases between the two ends. CDR3 length equals 16 residues. In nucleotides, the CDR3 is TGCGCCAGCAGCTGGTCAGGGGGGGGCTTCAAAAACATTCAGTACTTC. This gives the protein CASSWSGGGFKNIQYF.

This clonotype was seen a handful of times. The chain links TRBV7-9 to TRBJ2-5; TRBD1 agrees at 7 bases. CDR1 and CDR2 (germline): SEHNR, FQNEAQ (reference sequence). V lost 2 bases and J lost 5; bases outside the gene matches: 11. The CDR3 totals 16 residues. The CDR3, as DNA: TGTGCCAGCAGCTTATTGACAGGGAAAAAAAGTGAGACCCAGTACTTC. It translates to CASSLLTGKKSETQYF. Complete variable domain (other parts from reference TRBV7-9 and TRBJ2-5): DTGVSQNPRHKITKRGQNVTFRCDPISEHNRLYWYRQTLGQGPEFLTYFQNEAQLEKSRLLSDRFSAERPKGSFSTLEIQRTEQGDSAMYLCASSLLTGKKSETQYFGPGTRLLVL.

This chain connects TRBV2 to TRBJ2-7; 11 nucleotides match TRBD2. The CDR3 contains 18 residues. Germline CDR1 SNHLY, CDR2 FYNNEI. The CDR3 DNA is TGTACCTTCAGTCCCATTTTAGCGGGAGGGCCTTTTTTCTACGAGCAGTACTTC. It is translated as CTFSPILAGGPFFYEQYF.

CDR3 loop: CSARTGEEYNGYTF. CDR3 coding DNA: TGCAGCGCCCGAACAGGGGAGGAGTATAATGGCTACACCTTC. This chain joins TRBV29-1 and TRBJ1-2; 7 nucleotides line up with TRBD1. V trimming: 7 bases; J trimming: 6 bases; junction bases outside the gene matches: 14. Per the germline V gene, CDR1 is SQVTM and CDR2 is ANQGSEA. The CDR3 consists of 14 residues.

This clonotype came up a few times. This chain uses TRBV12-3 or TRBV12-4 with TRBJ2-5, with 8 positions matching TRBD1. J lost 4 bases, V lost 7 bases, and 11 bases had no gene match. This CDR3 comprises 15 residues. This chain's CDR3 is CASKVDRGRRETQYF. CDR3 sequence (DNA): TGTGCCAGCAAAGTCGACAGGGGTCGGCGAGAGACCCAGTACTTC.

V usage is TRBV29-1 and J usage is TRBJ2-5; D possibly uses TRBD1 or TRBD2 (5 bases each). CDR1 is SQVTM, CDR2 ANQGSEA, per germline. The CDR3 is 12 amino acids. V was cut by 7 bases and J by 5 bases, with 14 bases left in between. CDR3 loop: CSAVGRQETQYF. The CDR3 DNA is TGCAGCGCTGTGGGACGGCAGGAGACCCAGTACTTC.